Below, 19 T cell receptor beta chains from the same sample are listed, as sequenced in a study of technical replicates of blood from a few donors. Measured with immunoSEQ multiplex PCR; TCRdb has only the in-frame clones, and not every one. The sample carries some 87,000 clones, 97% recorded once. Specimen: T cells isolated from PBMCs. The source of these receptors is a human donor in good health.

The chain is built from TRBV6-5 and TRBJ1-4, with a tentative D call TRBD1 (5 bases). This CDR3 region has 14 residues. Germline loops: CDR1 MNHEY, CDR2 SVGAGI. Trimming took off 2 bases at V and 4 bases at J, with 8 bases between the two ends. CDR3: CASSYTGVNEKLFF. As DNA, the CDR3 is TGTGCCAGCAGTTACACGGGGGTTAATGAAAAACTGTTTTTT.

The chain joins TRBV9 to TRBJ1-1; D is uncertain. With 3 bases removed from V and 10 bases from J, the gap between germline ends came to 13 bases. This CDR3 comprises 12 residues. Germline values: CDR1 SGDLS, CDR2 YYNGEE. In DNA, the CDR3 is TGTGCCAGCAGCGCGAGGGCCCTCGGAGCTTTCTTT. It specifies CASSARALGAFF.

The chain employs TRBV28 and TRBJ1-3, with TRBD1 identical over 7 bases. The V segment lost 7 bases and the J segment 1 base; nucleotides outside the gene matches: 4. The CDR3 extends over 14 amino acids. Germline CDR1 and CDR2: MDHEN and SYDVKM. The CDR3 coding sequence is TGTGCCAGCATGGACAGGTTGTCTGGAAACACCATATATTTT. It yields the protein CASMDRLSGNTIYF.

This chain uses TRBV4-1 with TRBJ1-3; TRBD1 is a possible D gene (5 bases). Deletions cut 0 bases from V and 2 bases from J, with 8 bases between. Per germline, CDR1 MGHRA and CDR2 YSYEKL. CDR3 length: 15 amino acids. The CDR3 coding sequence is TGCGCCAGCAGCCAAGATGGGGGGGCTGGAAACACCATATATTTT. It codes for CASSQDGGAGNTIYF.

CDR3 sequence reads: CASSPTGDPNYGYTF. CDR3 DNA sequence: TGTGCCAGCTCACCCACAGGGGACCCAAACTATGGCTACACCTTC. The V gene is TRBV18, the J gene TRBJ1-2, with TRBD1 identical over 7 bases. Germline V gene data show CDR1 as KGHSH and CDR2 as LQKENI. Trimming removed 3 bases from V and 2 bases from J; junction bases left unmatched: 6. The CDR3 runs to 15 residues. The full variable domain, in which reference TRBV18 and TRBJ1-2 provide the parts outside the CDR3, is NAGVMQNPRHLVRRRGQEARLRCSPMKGHSHVYWYRQLPEEGLKFMVYLQKENIIDESGMPKERFSAEFPKEGPSILRIQQVVRGDSAAYFCASSPTGDPNYGYTFGSGTRLTVV.

The CDR3 protein is CASSLAGRRSRPDTQYF. CDR3 bases: TGTGCCAGCAGCTTAGCAGGTCGACGATCCCGCCCAGATACGCAGTATTTT. The genes are TRBV11-2 and TRBJ2-3; D is undetermined. The CDR3 is made up of 17 amino acids. The V gene's germline CDR1 is SGHAT and CDR2 FQNNGV. Between the trimmed V and J ends, which lost 1 base and 4 bases, there was a span of 18 bases.

This chain connects TRBV6-5 to TRBJ1-4; D not certain. CDR3 length equals 15 residues. The V and J ends lost 0 bases and 5 bases respectively, with 10 bases between them. Germline V CDR1 and CDR2: MNHEY, SVGAGI. The CDR3 loop is CASSYSSGTNEKLFF. CDR3 in DNA: TGTGCCAGCAGTTACTCGTCAGGTACCAATGAAAAACTGTTTTTT.

This chain joins TRBV11-2 and TRBJ2-7, with 7 bases fitting TRBD1. V lost 5 bases, J lost 6 bases, and 13 bases stayed unmatched. CDR1 SGHAT and CDR2 FQNNGV come from the germline V gene. This CDR3 is built from 15 residues. DNA for the CDR3: TGTGCCAGCAGCCCTAAACAAAAACAGGGGATCGAGCAGTACTTC. It is translated as CASSPKQKQGIEQYF.

The CDR3 sequence is CASSGRHIPGTPHTGELFF. For the CDR3, the DNA is TGTGCCAGCAGTGGACGCCACATCCCCGGGACTCCCCACACCGGGGAGCTGTTTTTT. The chain is built from TRBV6-4 and TRBJ2-2; D perhaps matches TRBD2 (6 bases). Per germline, CDR1 MRHNA and CDR2 SNTAGT. The CDR3 length is 19 residues. V lost 4 bases and J lost 3, with 24 bases in between.

The chain employs TRBV6-6 and TRBJ2-5, with D unclear. V was shortened by 2 bases and J by 1 base, with 5 bases between the two germline ends. The CDR3 covers 13 residues. Germline V CDR1 and CDR2: MNHNY, SVGAGI (reference sequence). In nucleotides, the CDR3 is TGTGCCAGCAGTTACGGGCCCCAAGAGACCCAGTACTTC. As protein: CASSYGPQETQYF.

The chain uses TRBV18 and TRBJ2-7; TRBD2 agrees at 7 bases. V was pared by 6 bases and J by 3 bases, with 11 bases of the junction left unmatched. The CDR3 consists of 15 residues. CDR1 KGHSH and CDR2 LQKENI come from the germline V gene. CDR3 sequence reads: CASSVAAAGFYEQYF. Written as DNA, the CDR3 is TGTGCCAGCTCGGTTGCGGCAGCGGGATTCTACGAGCAGTACTTC.

The V and J genes are TRBV21-1 and TRBJ1-1; the table's D call of TRBD1 was not tested on the DNA. TRBV21-1 is a pseudogene segment. This CDR3 region has 12 residues. The CDR3 here is CASSLRGTEAFF. The DNA for the CDR3 is TGTGCCAGCAGCTTAAGGGGCACTGAAGCTTTCTTT.

The chain is built from TRBV28 and TRBJ1-2; 9 nucleotides match TRBD1. CDR3 length: 13 residues. Germline CDR1 is MDHEN and CDR2 is SYDVKM. Germline trimming cut 6 bases from V and 7 bases from J; bases unmatched to any gene: 6. CDR3 protein: CASSWGQGFGYTF. The CDR3 coding sequence is TGTGCCAGCAGCTGGGGACAGGGTTTTGGCTACACCTTC.

The chain is built from TRBV27 and TRBJ2-7; TRBD1 aligns across 8 bases. This CDR3 has 16 residues. V dropped 5 bases and J dropped 2; count of bases not matched to a gene: 11. From germline, CDR1 is MNHEY and CDR2 SMNVEV (reference sequence). The CDR3, as DNA: TGTGCCAGCAGTCCGCCCGCGTGGACAGGGCCCTACGAGCAGTACTTC. It is translated as CASSPPAWTGPYEQYF.

The chain combines TRBV4-1 with TRBJ1-2; D is ambiguous. This CDR3 comprises 14 residues. Germline V CDR1 and CDR2: MGHRA, YSYEKL. V lost 0 bases and J lost 10, with 15 bases in between. CDR3 nucleotides: TGCGCCAGCAGCCAAGAGAGACAACATGAAGCCTACACCTTC. It specifies CASSQERQHEAYTF.

J is TRBJ1-5 and V is TRBV7-8, with D possibly being TRBD1 (5 bases). V was shortened by 4 bases and J by 3 bases, with 10 bases between the two germline ends. CDR3 length equals 14 residues. Germline-derived CDR1 and CDR2 are SGHVS and FQNEAQ. The CDR3 reads CASSSATANQPQHF. The CDR3 DNA reads as TGTGCCAGCAGCTCCGCGACAGCCAATCAGCCCCAGCATTTT.

The chain recombines TRBV7-8 with TRBJ1-6; TRBD1 might be the D (6 bases). The CDR3 totals 14 residues. The V end was cut by 2 bases, the J end by 5 bases, with 7 bases between. CDR1 SGHVS and CDR2 FQNEAQ come from the germline V gene. The CDR3 here is CASSLTGNNSPLHF. CDR3 DNA: TGTGCCAGCAGCTTAACAGGGAATAATTCACCCCTCCACTTT.

V and J are TRBV2 and TRBJ2-5; a weak D match, TRBD1 (6 bases). V lost 3 bases to trimming and J lost 5 bases, with 16 bases between them. Germline-derived CDR1 and CDR2 are SNHLY and FYNNEI. CDR3 length: 15 residues. The CDR3 DNA reads as TGTGCCAGCAGTGAGCATGGGGGCTCTCGGGAGACCCAGTACTTC. This translates into CASSEHGGSRETQYF.

V gene TRBV5-4 combines with J gene TRBJ2-7; 7 nucleotides align to TRBD1. V lost 6 bases and J lost 4; bases outside the gene matches: 13. The CDR3 consists of 15 residues. Germline V CDR1 and CDR2: SGHNT, YYREEE (reference sequence). The CDR3 protein is CASTSQGTGWYEQYF. CDR3 in DNA: TGTGCCAGCACCTCACAGGGGACGGGATGGTACGAGCAGTACTTC.